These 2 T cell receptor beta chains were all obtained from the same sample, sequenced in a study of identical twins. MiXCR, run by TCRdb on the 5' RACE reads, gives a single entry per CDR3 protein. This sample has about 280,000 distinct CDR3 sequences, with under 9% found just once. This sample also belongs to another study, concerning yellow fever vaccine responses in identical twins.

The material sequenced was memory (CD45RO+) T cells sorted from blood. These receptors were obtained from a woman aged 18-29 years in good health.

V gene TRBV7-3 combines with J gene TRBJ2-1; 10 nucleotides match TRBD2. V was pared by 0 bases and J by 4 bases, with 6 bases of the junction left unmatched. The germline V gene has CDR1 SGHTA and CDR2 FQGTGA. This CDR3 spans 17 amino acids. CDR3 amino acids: CASSLTLIAGGYNEQFF. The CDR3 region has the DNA TGTGCCAGCAGCTTAACGTTAATAGCGGGAGGTTACAATGAGCAGTTCTTC.

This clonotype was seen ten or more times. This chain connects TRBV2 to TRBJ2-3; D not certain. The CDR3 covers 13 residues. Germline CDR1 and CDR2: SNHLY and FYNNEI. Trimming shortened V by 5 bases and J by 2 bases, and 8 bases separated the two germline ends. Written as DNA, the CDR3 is TGTGCCAGCAGTTTCCGAGTCACAGATACGCAGTATTTT. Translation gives CASSFRVTDTQYF.